The 4 T cell receptor beta chains reported below all come from one sample, sequenced in a study of T cell repertoires in cytomegalovirus infection. In TCRdb, the reads were re-called with MiXCR into one record per CDR3 protein. The sample yields 400,000 to 550,000 distinct CDR3 sequences, 11% seen once. Sequencing was carried out using PBMCs. The receptors derive from a human donor in good health (CMV status not recorded). Some clones in this sample may be carry-over from other donors' samples.

This clonotype was found a few times. The V gene is TRBV29-1, the J gene TRBJ2-3, with D perhaps matching TRBD2 (5 bases). CDR3 size: 14 residues. The V gene's germline CDR1 is SQVTM and CDR2 ANQGSEA. V lost 4 bases, J lost 2 bases, and 13 bases lay in between. This CDR3 reads CSVVFRGFTDTQYF. The CDR3 DNA sequence: TGCAGCGTTGTGTTTCGGGGATTCACAGATACGCAGTATTTT.

This clonotype has just a few counts. This clone may be a read error of a much larger clone one base away. The chain joins TRBV7-3 to TRBJ2-3, with no clear D. V lost 3 bases and J 2 bases, leaving 9 bases between the germline ends. This CDR3 region has 14 residues. Germline V gene lookup returns CDR1 SGHTA and CDR2 FQGTGA. The CDR3 nucleotides are TGTGCCAGCAGCTTCGGGCAGGCCACAGATACGCAGTATTTT. It specifies CASSFGQATDTQYF.

Regarding this clonotype: This may be a read error, as it is one base from a much larger clone. The genes are TRBV5-1 and TRBJ1-2; no firm D call. This CDR3 is 15 amino acids long. CDR1 SGHRS and CDR2 YFSETQ come from the germline V gene. V was pared by 4 bases and J by 1 base, with 14 bases between. CDR3 sequence reads: CASSRLLDINYGYTF. In nucleotides, the CDR3 is TGCGCCAGCAGCCGCCTTCTCGACATTAACTATGGCTACACCTTC.

This clonotype was seen more than once but under ten times. The chain combines TRBV20-1 with TRBJ2-7; no definite D call. The CDR3 contains 14 residues. Germline loops: CDR1 DFQATT, CDR2 SNEGSKA (reference sequence). V was trimmed by 3 bases and J by 4 bases, leaving 16 bases between them. For the CDR3, the DNA is TGCAGTGCTAGCCCAGTCCTCGGCACTTACGAGCAGTACTTC. It yields the protein CSASPVLGTYEQYF.